This TCR beta chain was sequenced during a study of PD-L1 blockade in urothelial cancer. Specified time point: peripheral blood 6 weeks after treatment start. V was clipped by 7 bases and J by 8 bases; unmatched bases: 14. The germline V gene has CDR1 LNHDA and CDR2 SQIVND (reference sequence). CDR3 length equals 15 residues. A remark on this clone: The antigen is undetermined.

General study points: Durable-benefit patients showed greater tumor-associated blood clone expansion at 3 weeks.

Libraries were prepared by immunoSEQ multiplex PCR; TCRdb keeps only in-frame clonotypes and omits some of them. The table shows 25,000 to 35,000 clones, with about 85% occurring only once. The specimen comprised PBMCs, sampled around atezolizumab (anti-PD-L1) treatment. V gene TRBV19 combines with J gene TRBJ2-1, with 7 bases matching TRBD2. The clonotype comes from a man in his sixties or seventies with urothelial cancer. The CDR3 sequence is CASMTLAARPDEQFF. The CDR3, as DNA: TGTGCCAGTATGACCCTAGCGGCCCGGCCGGATGAGCAGTTCTTC.